This T cell receptor beta chain was sequenced for a study of radiotherapy plus CTLA-4 blockade in lung cancer. About the study: Objective response rate was more than 15%; disease control rate, about 28%. The study's findings and limits: After radiotherapy and ipilimumab, tumor-derived clones expanded in peripheral blood.

Using immunoSEQ multiplex PCR, the repertoire was profiled, and TCRdb retains in-frame clones only, with some absent. The sample has 60,000 to 70,000 clones, about four fifths seen once; the top ten hold less than 5%. As regards this clone: Its antigen is still unknown.

Patients had chemo-refractory metastatic non-small-cell lung cancer and received focal radiation plus CTLA-4 blockade that used ipilimumab. The CDR3 spans 14 residues. CDR1 SGHAT and CDR2 FQNNGV come from the germline V gene. V was clipped by 5 bases and J by 0 bases, with 11 bases between them. The TCR comes from a human donor with non-small cell lung cancer who had a partial response to radiotherapy plus ipilimumab. The input for sequencing was peripheral blood, taken from a patient treated with radiotherapy plus ipilimumab. The genes are TRBV11-2 and TRBJ2-7; unclear D gene. The CDR3: CASSPPGSSYEQYF. CDR3 nucleotides: TGTGCCAGCAGCCCCCCTGGCAGCTCCTACGAGCAGTACTTC.